A selection of T cell receptor beta chains follows, all from one sample in a study of blood T cell repertoires in COVID-19. Sequenced by immunoSEQ multiplex PCR; TCRdb stores in-frame clones only, minus some. The data hold 55,000 to 80,000 clones, with roughly 80% observed a single time. The specimen sequenced was peripheral blood. The receptors come from a woman aged 80 or over with active or convalescent COVID-19. Each CDR3 is given with its conserved first and last residue. D genes are given only for firm matches. Clone size is shown for a subset of rows, as once, few, many or a class of expanded clone.

d_call clone_size j_call cdr3_length v_call cdr3_aa cdr3_nt
. few TRBJ1-5 13 TRBV19 CASSINLNQPQHF TGTGCCAGTAGTATTAATTTAAATCAGCCCCAGCATTTT
TRBD2 . TRBJ2-5 13 TRBV5-1 CASSVSGEETQYF TGCGCCAGCAGCGTAAGCGGGGAAGAGACCCAGTACTTC
. many TRBJ1-1 14 TRBV7-2 CASSLARTFSEAFF TGTGCCAGCAGCTTAGCGCGGACTTTCTCTGAAGCTTTCTTT
TRBD1 . TRBJ1-1 19 TRBV6-2/TRBV6-3 CASSYSPGTEVRMNTEAFF TGTGCCAGCAGTTACTCACCCGGGACAGAAGTAAGGATGAACACTGAAGCTTTCTTT
TRBD1 once TRBJ2-2 15 TRBV11-3 CASSQRQGAGGELFF TGTGCCAGCAGCCAGAGACAGGGGGCCGGCGGGGAGCTGTTTTTT
. . TRBJ1-6 15 TRBV30 CAWSVGSYRNSPLHF TGTGCCTGGAGTGTCGGCAGTTACAGGAATTCACCCCTCCACTTT
. . TRBJ2-5 13 TRBV5-4 CASSLGREETQYF TGTGCCAGCAGCTTAGGCAGGGAAGAGACCCAGTACTTC
TRBD1 few TRBJ1-2 15 TRBV6-1 CASSEGYDRGRGYTF TGTGCCAGCAGTGAAGGCTATGACAGGGGCCGAGGCTACACCTTC
. once TRBJ1-2 15 TRBV7-2 CASSLARGFNYGYTF TGTGCCAGCAGCTTAGCGCGAGGGTTTAACTATGGCTACACCTTC
TRBD2 . TRBJ2-3 14 TRBV11-2 CASSLAGGSDTQYF TGTGCCAGCAGCTTAGCGGGGGGGTCAGATACGCAGTATTTT
. . TRBJ2-7 16 TRBV7-9 CASSLIAPRRGYEQYF TGTGCCAGCAGCTTAATTGCCCCTAGGCGCGGCTACGAGCAGTACTTC
. few TRBJ1-4 15 TRBV5-1 CASSLQGGANEKLFF TGCGCCAGCAGCCTACAGGGTGGTGCTAATGAAAAACTGTTTTTT
TRBD2 . TRBJ2-3 14 TRBV7-9 CASSRAGITDTQYF TGTGCCAGCAGCCGAGCGGGGATCACAGATACGCAGTATTTT
. . TRBJ2-7 15 TRBV7-3 CASSLSSQGGYEQYF TGTGCCAGCAGCTTAAGTAGTCAGGGAGGATACGAGCAGTACTTC